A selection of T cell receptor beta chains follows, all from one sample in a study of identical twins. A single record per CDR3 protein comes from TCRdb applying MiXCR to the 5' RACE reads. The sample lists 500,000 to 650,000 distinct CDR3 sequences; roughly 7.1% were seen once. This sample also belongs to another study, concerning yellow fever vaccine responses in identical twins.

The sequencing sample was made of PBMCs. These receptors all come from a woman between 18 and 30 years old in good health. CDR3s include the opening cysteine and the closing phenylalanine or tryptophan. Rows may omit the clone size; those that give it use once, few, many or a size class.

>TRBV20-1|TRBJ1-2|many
CSARTAYGYTF
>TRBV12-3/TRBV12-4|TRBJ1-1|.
CASSLGISAFF
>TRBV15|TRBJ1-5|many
CATSPRRTGGPGGNQPQHF
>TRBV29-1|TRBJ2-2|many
CSVGAPGLARTGELFF
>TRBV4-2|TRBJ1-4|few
CASSQEQDYEKLFF
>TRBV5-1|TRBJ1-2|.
CASSSIGQLGYTF
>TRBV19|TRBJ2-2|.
CGTWGANTGELFF
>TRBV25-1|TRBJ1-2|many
CASSGQYGYTF
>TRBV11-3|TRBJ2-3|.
CASSRGTEDTQYF
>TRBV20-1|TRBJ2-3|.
CSPLAGREDTQYF
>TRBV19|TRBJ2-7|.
CASSIQGASSYEQYF
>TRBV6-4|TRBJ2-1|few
CASSDSIGNEQFF
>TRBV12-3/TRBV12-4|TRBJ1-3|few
CASSLLQIHTLNTIYF
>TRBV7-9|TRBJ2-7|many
CASNQAGGSSYEQYF
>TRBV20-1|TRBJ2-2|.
CCASGGTSGKGGELFF
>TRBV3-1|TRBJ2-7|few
CASSQDPAGIYEQYF
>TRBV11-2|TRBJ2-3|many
CASSLHSAESTDTQYF
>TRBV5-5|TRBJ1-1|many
CASSSPGGLNTEAFF
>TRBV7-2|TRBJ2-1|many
CASSLARLAGYNEQFF
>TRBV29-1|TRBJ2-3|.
CSVEGLGATQYF
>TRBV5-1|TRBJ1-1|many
CASSLTTGVGTEAFF
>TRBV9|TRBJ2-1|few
CASSVAGLADEQFF
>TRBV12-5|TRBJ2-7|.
CASGRAQTGSPPYEQYF
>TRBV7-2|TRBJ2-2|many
CASRREADTGELFF
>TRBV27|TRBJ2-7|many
CASSKTSFGYEQYF
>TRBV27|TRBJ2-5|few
CASSPRAAGVDETQYF
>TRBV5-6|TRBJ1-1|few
CASSPTTDNTEAFF
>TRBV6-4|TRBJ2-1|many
CASSEESTPTNEQFF
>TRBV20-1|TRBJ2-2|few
CSALQGQGIGRTGELFF
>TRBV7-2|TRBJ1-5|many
CASSLRGVEPQHF
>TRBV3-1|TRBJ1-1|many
CASSQMEGTEAFF
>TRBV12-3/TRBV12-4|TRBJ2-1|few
CASGGAQSYNEQFF
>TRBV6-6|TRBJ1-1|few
CASSYELGTEAFF
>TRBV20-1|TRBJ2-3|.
CSARVNVRSDTQYF
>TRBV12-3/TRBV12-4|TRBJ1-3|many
CASGEDSGNTIYF